The sequence of this TCR beta chain was determined in a study of blood T cell repertoires in COVID-19. The protocol was immunoSEQ multiplex PCR, while the TCRdb copy is restricted to in-frame clones and leaves out a portion. The data show around 300,000 clones, 83% seen once. The sequenced material came from peripheral blood. The clonotype originates from a woman in her forties or fifties who had recovered from COVID-19.

CDR3: CASNYRATGELFF. CDR3 coding DNA: TGTGCCAGCAATTACAGGGCTACCGGGGAGCTGTTTTTT. The V and J genes are TRBV28 and TRBJ2-2; possibly TRBD1 for D (6 bases). In germline, CDR1 is MDHEN, CDR2 SYDVKM. The CDR3 is 13 residues long. Trimming took off 7 bases at V and 5 bases at J, with 11 bases between the two ends. The full variable domain, in which reference TRBV28 and TRBJ2-2 provide the parts outside the CDR3, is DVKVTQSSRYLVKRTGEKVFLECVQDMDHENMFWYRQDPGLGLRLIYFSYDVKMKEKGDIPEGYSVSREKKERFSLILESASTNQTSMYLCASNYRATGELFFGEGSRLTVL.